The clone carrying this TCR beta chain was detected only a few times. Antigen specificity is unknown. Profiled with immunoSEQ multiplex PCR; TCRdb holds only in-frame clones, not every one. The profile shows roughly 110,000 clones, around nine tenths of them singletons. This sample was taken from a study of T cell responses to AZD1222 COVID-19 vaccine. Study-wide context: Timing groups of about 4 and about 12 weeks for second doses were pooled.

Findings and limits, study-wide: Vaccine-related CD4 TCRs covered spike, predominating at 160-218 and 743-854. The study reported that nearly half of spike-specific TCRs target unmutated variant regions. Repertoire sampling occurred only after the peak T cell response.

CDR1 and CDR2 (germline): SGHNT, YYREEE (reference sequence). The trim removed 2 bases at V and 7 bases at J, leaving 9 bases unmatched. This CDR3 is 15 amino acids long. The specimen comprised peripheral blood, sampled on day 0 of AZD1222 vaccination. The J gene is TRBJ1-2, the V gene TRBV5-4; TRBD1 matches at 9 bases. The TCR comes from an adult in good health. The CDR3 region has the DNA TGTGCCAGCAGCTTCCGGGACAGGGTGTTATTTGGCTACACCTTC. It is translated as CASSFRDRVLFGYTF.